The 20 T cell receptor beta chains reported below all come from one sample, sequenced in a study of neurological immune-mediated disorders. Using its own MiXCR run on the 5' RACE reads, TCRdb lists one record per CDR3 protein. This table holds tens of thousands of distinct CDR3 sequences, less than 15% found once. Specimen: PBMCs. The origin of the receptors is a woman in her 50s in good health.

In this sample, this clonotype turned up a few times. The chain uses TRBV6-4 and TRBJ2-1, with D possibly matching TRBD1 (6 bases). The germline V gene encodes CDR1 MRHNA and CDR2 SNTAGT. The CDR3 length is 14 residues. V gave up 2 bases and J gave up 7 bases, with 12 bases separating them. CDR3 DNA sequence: TGTGCCAGCAGTGACGGGAACAGGGTGAATGAGCAGTTCTTC. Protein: CASSDGNRVNEQFF.

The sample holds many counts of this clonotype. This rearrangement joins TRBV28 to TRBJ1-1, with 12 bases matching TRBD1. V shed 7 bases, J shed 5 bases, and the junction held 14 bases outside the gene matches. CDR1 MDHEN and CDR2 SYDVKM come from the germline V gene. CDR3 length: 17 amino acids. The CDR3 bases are TGTGCCAGCAAAGTCGGGGACAGGGGGCTCCTGGGGACTGAAGCTTTCTTT. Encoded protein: CASKVGDRGLLGTEAFF.

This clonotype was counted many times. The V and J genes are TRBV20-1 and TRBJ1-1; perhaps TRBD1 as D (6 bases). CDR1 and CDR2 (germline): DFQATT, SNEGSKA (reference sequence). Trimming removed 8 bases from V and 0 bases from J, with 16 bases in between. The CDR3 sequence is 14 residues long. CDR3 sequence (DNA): TGCAGTTCGAGGGGGGGGAACGTGAACACTGAAGCTTTCTTT. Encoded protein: CSSRGGNVNTEAFF.

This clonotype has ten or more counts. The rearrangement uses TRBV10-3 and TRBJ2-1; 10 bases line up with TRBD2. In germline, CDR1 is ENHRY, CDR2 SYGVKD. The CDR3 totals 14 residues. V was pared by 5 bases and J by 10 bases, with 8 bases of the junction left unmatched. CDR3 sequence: CAISPGTSVREQFF. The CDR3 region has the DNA TGTGCCATCAGTCCCGGGACTAGCGTCAGAGAGCAGTTCTTC.

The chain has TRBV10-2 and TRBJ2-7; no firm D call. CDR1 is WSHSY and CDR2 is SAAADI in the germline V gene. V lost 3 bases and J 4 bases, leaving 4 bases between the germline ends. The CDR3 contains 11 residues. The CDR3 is CASSDPYEQYF. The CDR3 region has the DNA TGCGCCAGCAGTGATCCGTACGAGCAGTACTTC.

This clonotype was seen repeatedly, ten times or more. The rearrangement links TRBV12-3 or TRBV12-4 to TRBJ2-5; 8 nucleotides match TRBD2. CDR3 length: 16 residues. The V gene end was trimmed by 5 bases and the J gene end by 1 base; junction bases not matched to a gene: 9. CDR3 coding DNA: TGTGCCAGCAGTCCCTACGGACTAGCTGGCCAAGAGACCCAGTACTTC. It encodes CASSPYGLAGQETQYF.

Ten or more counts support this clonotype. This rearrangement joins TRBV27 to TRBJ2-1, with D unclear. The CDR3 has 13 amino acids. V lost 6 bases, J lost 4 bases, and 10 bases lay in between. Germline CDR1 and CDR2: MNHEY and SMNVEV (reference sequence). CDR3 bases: TGTGCCAGCAGCTCTAGTAGGTACAATGAGCAGTTCTTC. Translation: CASSSSRYNEQFF.

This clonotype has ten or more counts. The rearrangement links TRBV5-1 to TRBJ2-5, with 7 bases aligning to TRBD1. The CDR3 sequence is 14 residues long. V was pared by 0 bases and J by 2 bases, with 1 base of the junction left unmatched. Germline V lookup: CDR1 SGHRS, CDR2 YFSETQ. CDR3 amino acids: CASSLEGQQETQYF. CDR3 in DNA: TGCGCCAGCAGCTTGGAGGGACAGCAAGAGACCCAGTACTTC.

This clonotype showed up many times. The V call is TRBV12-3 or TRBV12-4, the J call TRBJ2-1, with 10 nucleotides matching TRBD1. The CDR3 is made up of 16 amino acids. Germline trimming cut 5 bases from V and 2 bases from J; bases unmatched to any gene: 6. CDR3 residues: CASSARTGGPYNEQFF. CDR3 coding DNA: TGTGCCAGCAGTGCCAGGACAGGGGGTCCCTACAATGAGCAGTTCTTC.

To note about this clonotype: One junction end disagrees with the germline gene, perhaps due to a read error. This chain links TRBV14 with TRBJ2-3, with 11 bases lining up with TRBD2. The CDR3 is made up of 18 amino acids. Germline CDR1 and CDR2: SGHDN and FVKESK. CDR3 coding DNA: TGTGCCAGCAGCACCGGGACTAGCGGAGATCCTTTCACAGATACACAGTATTTT. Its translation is CASSTGTSGDPFTDTQYF.

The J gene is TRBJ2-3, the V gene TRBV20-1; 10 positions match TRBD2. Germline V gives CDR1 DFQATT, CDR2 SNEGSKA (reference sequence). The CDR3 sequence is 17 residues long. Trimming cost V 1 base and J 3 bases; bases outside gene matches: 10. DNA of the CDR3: TGCAGTGCTAGAGGGCCTAGCGGGGGCGCCCGGACAGATACGCAGTATTTT. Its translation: CSARGPSGGARTDTQYF.

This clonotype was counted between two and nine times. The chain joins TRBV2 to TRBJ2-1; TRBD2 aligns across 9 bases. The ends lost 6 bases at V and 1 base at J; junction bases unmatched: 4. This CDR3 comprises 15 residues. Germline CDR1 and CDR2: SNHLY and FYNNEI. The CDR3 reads CASRSSGISYNEQFF. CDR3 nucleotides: TGTGCCAGCAGATCTAGCGGGATATCCTACAATGAGCAGTTCTTC.

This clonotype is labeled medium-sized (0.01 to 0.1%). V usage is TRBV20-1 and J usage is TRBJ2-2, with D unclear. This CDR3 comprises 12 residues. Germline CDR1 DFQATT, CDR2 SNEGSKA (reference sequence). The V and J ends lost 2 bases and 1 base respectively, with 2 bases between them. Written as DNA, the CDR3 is TGCAGTGCTAGACAGAACACCGGGGAGCTGTTTTTT. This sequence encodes CSARQNTGELFF.

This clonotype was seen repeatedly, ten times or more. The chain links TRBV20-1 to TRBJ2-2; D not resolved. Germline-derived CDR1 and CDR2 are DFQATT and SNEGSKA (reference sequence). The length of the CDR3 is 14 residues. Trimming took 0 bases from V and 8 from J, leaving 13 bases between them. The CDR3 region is CSARDAHKSGELFF. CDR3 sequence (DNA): TGCAGTGCTAGAGATGCCCATAAGTCGGGGGAGCTGTTTTTT.

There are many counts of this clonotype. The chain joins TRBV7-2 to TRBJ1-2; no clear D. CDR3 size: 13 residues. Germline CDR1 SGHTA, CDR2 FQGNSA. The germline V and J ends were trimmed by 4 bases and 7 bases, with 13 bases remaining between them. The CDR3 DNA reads TGTGCCAGCAGCTCTAGGACGGGCTTTGGCTACACCTTC. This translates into CASSSRTGFGYTF. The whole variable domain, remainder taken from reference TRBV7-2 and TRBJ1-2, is GAGVSQSPSNKVTEKGKDVELRCDPISGHTALYWYRQSLGQGLEFLIYFQGNSAPDKSGLPSDRFSAERTGGSVSTLTIQRTQQEDSAVYLCASSSRTGFGYTFGSGTRLTVV.

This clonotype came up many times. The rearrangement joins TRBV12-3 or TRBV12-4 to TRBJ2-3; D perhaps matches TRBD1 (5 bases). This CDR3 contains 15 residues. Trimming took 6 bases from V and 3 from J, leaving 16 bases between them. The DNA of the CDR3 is TGTGCCAGCAGCCGACAGACGCTCCGGACAGATACGCAGTATTTT. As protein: CASSRQTLRTDTQYF.

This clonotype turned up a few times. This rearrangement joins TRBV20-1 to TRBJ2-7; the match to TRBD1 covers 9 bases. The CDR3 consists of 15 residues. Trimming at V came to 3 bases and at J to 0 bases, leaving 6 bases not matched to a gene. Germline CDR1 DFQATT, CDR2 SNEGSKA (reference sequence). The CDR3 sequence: CSASRTGDASYEQYF. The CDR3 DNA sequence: TGCAGTGCTAGCCGGACAGGGGACGCCTCCTACGAGCAGTACTTC.

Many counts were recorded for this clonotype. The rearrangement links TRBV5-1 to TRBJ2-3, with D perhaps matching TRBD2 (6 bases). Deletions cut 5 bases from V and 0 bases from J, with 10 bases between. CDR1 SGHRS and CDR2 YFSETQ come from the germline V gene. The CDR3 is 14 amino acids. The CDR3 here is CASRSGTSTDTQYF. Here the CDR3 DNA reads TGCGCCAGCAGATCCGGGACTAGCACAGATACGCAGTATTTT. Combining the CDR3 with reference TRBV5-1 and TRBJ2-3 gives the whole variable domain KAGVTQTPRYLIKTRGQQVTLSCSPISGHRSVSWYQQTPGQGLQFLFEYFSETQRNKGNFPGRFSGRQFSNSRSEMNVSTLELGDSALYLCASRSGTSTDTQYFGPGTRLTVL.

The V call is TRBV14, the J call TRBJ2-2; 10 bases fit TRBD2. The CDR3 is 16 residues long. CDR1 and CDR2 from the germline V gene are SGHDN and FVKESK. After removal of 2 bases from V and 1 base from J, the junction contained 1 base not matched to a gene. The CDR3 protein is CASSQRTSGNTGELFF. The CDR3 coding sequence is TGTGCCAGCAGCCAACGGACTAGCGGGAACACCGGGGAGCTGTTTTTT. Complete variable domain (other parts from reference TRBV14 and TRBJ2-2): EAGVTQFPSHSVIEKGQTVTLRCDPISGHDNLYWYRRVMGKEIKFLLHFVKESKQDESGMPNNRFLAERTGGTYSTLKVQPAELEDSGVYFCASSQRTSGNTGELFFGEGSRLTVL.

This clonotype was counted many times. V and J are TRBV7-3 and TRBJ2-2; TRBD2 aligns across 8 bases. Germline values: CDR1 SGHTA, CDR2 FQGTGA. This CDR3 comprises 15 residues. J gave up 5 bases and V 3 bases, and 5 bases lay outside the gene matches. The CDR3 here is CASSFSGIGTGELFF. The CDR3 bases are TGTGCCAGCAGCTTTAGCGGGATTGGAACCGGGGAGCTGTTTTTT.